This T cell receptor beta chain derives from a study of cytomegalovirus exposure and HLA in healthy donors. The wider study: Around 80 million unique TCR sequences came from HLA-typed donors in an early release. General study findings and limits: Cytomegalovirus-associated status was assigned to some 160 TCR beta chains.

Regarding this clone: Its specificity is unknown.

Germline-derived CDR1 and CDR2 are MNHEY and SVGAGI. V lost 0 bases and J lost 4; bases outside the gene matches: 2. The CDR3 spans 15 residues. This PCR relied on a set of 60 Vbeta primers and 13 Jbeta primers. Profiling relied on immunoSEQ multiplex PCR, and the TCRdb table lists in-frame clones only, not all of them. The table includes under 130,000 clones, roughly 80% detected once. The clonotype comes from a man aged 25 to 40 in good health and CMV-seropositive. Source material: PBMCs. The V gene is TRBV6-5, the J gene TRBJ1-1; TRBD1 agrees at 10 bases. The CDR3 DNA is TGTGCCAGCAGTTACTCGACAGGGGGCTCCACTGAAGCTTTCTTT. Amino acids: CASSYSTGGSTEAFF.